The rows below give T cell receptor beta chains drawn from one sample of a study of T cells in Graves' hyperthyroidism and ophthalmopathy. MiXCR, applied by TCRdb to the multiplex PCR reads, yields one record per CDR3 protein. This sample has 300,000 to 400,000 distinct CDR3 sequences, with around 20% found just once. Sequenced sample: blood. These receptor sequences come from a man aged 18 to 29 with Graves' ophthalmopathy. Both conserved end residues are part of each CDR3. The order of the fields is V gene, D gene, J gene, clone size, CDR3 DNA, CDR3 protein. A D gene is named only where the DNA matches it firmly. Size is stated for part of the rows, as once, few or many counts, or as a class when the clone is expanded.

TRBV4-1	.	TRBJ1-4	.	TGCGCCAGCAGCCAATCAGGGATATGGTCAACTAATGAAAAACTGTTTTTT	CASSQSGIWSTNEKLFF
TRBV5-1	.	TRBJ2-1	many	TGCGCCAGCAGCTTTTCCAGATCCTACAATGAGCAGTTCTTC	CASSFSRSYNEQFF
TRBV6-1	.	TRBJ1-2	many	TGTGCCAGCAGTGAAGCGCATGGAGGCGGGGCAAACCCCTATGGCTACACCTTC	CASSEAHGGGANPYGYTF
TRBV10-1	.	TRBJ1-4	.	TGCGCCAGCAGCAACAGCCGGGACCCGGGGAAGGAAAAACTGTTTTTT	CASSNSRDPGKEKLFF
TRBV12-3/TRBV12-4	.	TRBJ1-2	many	TGTGCCAGCAGTTCCGACAGCCTTAACTATGGCTACACCTTC	CASSSDSLNYGYTF
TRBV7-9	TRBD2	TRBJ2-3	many	TGTGCCAGCAGTCTACCCCCTCAATCTAGCGGCGCCACAGATACGCAGTATTTT	CASSLPPQSSGATDTQYF
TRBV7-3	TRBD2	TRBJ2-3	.	TGTGCCAGCAGCGCCAGGGAGGGAGATACGCAGTATTTT	CASSAREGDTQYF
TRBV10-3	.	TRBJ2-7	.	TGTGCCATCAGTGAGTCCCACCCAACCTACGAGCAGTACTTC	CAISESHPTYEQYF
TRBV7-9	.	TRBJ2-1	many	TGTGCCAGCAGCCTTGGCTGGGAAGGCAATGAGCAGTTCTTC	CASSLGWEGNEQFF
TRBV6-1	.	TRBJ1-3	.	TGTGCCAGCAGTAAATCCGGACAGTACGGAAACACCATATATTTT	CASSKSGQYGNTIYF
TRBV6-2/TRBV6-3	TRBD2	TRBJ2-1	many	TGTGCCAGCACCCGTCGAAGAGCGGGGATAGACAATGAGCAGTTCTTC	CASTRRRAGIDNEQFF
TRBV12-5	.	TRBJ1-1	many	TGTGCTAGTGGTTTGGTTCTGGACGGATTCAAGGTCGAAGCTTTCTTT	CASGLVLDGFKVEAFF
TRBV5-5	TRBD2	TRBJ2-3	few	TGTGCCAGCAGCTTGAGGACTAGCGGATTCACAGATACGCAGTATTTT	CASSLRTSGFTDTQYF
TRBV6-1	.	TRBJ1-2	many	TGTGCCAGCATGGAGGAGTCTTTGAGCTACACCTTC	CASMEESLSYTF
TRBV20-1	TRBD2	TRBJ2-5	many	TGCAGTGCTACCGGCCTAGCGGGGGGAATATCAGAGACCCAGTACTTC	CSATGLAGGISETQYF
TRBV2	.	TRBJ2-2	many	TGTGCCAGCAGTGAAGGACTAGTGGACACCGGGGAGCTGTTTTTT	CASSEGLVDTGELFF
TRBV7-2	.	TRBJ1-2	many	TGTGCCAGCAGCTTTTCTACGGGGTCGAAATGGGGCTACACCTTC	CASSFSTGSKWGYTF
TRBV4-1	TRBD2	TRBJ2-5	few	TGCGCCAGCAGCCCCGGGACTAGCGGGTACCAAGAGACCCAGTACTTC	CASSPGTSGYQETQYF
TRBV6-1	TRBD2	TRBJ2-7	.	TGTGCCAAACAGCGGGACCTCTACGAGCAGTACTTC	CAKQRDLYEQYF
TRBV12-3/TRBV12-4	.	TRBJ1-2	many	TGTGCCAGCAGCCCAGCGGCTAACTATGGCTACACCTTC	CASSPAANYGYTF
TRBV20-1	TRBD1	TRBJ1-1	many	TGCAGTGCTCCCCAGGGGGTGCGCTACATGAACACTGAAGCTTTCTTT	CSAPQGVRYMNTEAFF
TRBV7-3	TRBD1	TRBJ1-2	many	TGTGCCAGCAGCCCCGACAGGGGCGGCTATGGCTACACCTTC	CASSPDRGGYGYTF
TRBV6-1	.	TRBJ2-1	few	TGTGCCAGCACCCCGGGCTGGGGGACCTACAATGAGCAGTTCTTC	CASTPGWGTYNEQFF
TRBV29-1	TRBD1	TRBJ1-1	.	TGCAGCGTTGAGACCTACAGGGGAGAAGGCACTGAAGCTTTCTTT	CSVETYRGEGTEAFF
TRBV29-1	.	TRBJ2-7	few	TGCAGCGTTGCTGACCCTCGACTAGGTAGCTACGAGCAGTACTTC	CSVADPRLGSYEQYF
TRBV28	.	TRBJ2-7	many	TGTGCCAGCAGGCGCCAGAGCTCCTACGAGCAGTACTTC	CASRRQSSYEQYF
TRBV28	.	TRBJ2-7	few	TGTGCCAGCAGTTCCAACTACGGGCAGTACTTC	CASSSNYGQYF
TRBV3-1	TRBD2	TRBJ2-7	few	TGTGCCAGCAGCCGCGGGGGTAAGGACGAGCAGTACTTC	CASSRGGKDEQYF
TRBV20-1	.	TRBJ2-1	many	TGCAGTTTCCCCTCCGGGCCGGACTGGAATGAGCAGTTCTTC	CSFPSGPDWNEQFF
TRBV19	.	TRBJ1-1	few	TGTGCCAGTAGTAGTTTGGTAAGGGGGGAAGAAGCTTTCTTT	CASSSLVRGEEAFF
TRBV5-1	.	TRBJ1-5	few	TGCGCCAGCAGCTTGGCAGGGGTTGGCAATCAGCCCCAGCATTTT	CASSLAGVGNQPQHF
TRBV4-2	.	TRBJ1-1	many	TGTGCCAGCAGCCAAGAATCTGGCGGCACTGAAGCTTTCTTT	CASSQESGGTEAFF
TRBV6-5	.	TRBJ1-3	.	TGTGCCAGCAGTTACGCAGGGAAGATCTCTGGAAACACCATATATTTT	CASSYAGKISGNTIYF
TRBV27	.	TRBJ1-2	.	TGTGCCAGCAGACGGGGGTTGGATGGCTACACCTTC	CASRRGLDGYTF
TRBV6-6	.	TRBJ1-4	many	TGTGCCAGCAGTTACTCGAGTTTAGGGCCAACTAATGAAAAACTGTTTTTT	CASSYSSLGPTNEKLFF
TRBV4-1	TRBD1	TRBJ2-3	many	TGCGCCAGCAGCCAAGATGGACAGGGCGCAGATACGCAGTATTTT	CASSQDGQGADTQYF
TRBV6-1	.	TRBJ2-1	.	TGTGCCGGGGGGAAGGGGTACAATGAGCAGTTCTTC	CAGGKGYNEQFF
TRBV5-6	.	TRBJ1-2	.	TGTGCCAGCAGCCTGAAGGGGACAACTAACTATGGCTACACCTTC	CASSLKGTTNYGYTF
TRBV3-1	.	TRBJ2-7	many	TGTGCCAGCAGCCAAGACGGGACTCCGCATTACGAGCAGTACTTC	CASSQDGTPHYEQYF
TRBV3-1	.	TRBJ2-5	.	TGTGCCAGCAGTGCCCCTGGAGTCTTCGAGACCCAGTACTTC	CASSAPGVFETQYF
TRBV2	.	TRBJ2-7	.	TGTGCCAGCAGCCTACCTGCCTACGAGCAGTACTTC	CASSLPAYEQYF
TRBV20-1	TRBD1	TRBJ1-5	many	TGCAGTGTTTTACAGGGGGCCGGCAATCAGCCCCAGCATTTT	CSVLQGAGNQPQHF
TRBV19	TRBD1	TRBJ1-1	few	TGTGCCAGTTCCCACCAGGGGGCAGCTGAAGCTTTCTTT	CASSHQGAAEAFF
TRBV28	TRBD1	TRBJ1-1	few	TGTGCCAGTGAAGGCCCGGGACAGGCCGCAAACACTGAAGCTTTCTTT	CASEGPGQAANTEAFF
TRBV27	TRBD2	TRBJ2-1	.	TGTGCCAGCAGCCGATCGGGTCGACTAGCGGGAGGGCGCAATGAGCAGTTCTTC	CASSRSGRLAGGRNEQFF
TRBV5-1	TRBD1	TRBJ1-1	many	TGCGCCACCAACGACAGGGGCGATGGATGGGCCACTGAAGCTTTCTTT	CATNDRGDGWATEAFF
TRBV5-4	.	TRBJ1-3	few	TGTGCCAGCAGCTTGTCCGGACAGCTCTCTGGAAACACCATATATTTT	CASSLSGQLSGNTIYF
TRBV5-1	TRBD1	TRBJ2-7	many	TGCGCCAGCAGGCCGGGACAGGGCTACGAGCAGTACTTC	CASRPGQGYEQYF
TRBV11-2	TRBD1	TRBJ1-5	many	TGTGCCAGCAGCGACCCACGGGAGGGGGCAAAGCAGCCCCAGCATTTT	CASSDPREGAKQPQHF
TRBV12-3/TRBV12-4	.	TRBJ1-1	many	TGTGCCAGCAGTTTGAACAGAGGGGCAGTAGCTTTCTTT	CASSLNRGAVAFF
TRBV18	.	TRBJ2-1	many	TGTGCCAGCTCCTCGCCCAGGTCATACAATGAGCAGTTCTTC	CASSSPRSYNEQFF
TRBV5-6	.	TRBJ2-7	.	TGTGCCAGCAGCTTTAAGGGGGGCGAGCAGTACTTC	CASSFKGGEQYF
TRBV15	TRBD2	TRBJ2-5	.	TGTGCCACCAGCAGGATAGCGGGGGGTCAAGAGACCCAGTACTTC	CATSRIAGGQETQYF